Below are 12 T cell receptor beta chains sequenced from a single sample in a study of Tregs in tolerant kidney transplant recipients. Sequenced by immunoSEQ multiplex PCR; TCRdb stores in-frame clones only, minus some. Of tens of thousands of clones in the sample, around nine tenths were seen once. The sequencing sample was made of CD8+ T cells from blood. These receptors came from a human donor in good health.

The rearrangement joins TRBV6-1 to TRBJ2-7; TRBD1 agrees at 7 bases. The CDR3 is made up of 12 amino acids. CDR1 MNHNS and CDR2 SASEGT come from the germline V gene. V dropped 8 bases and J dropped 2; count of bases not matched to a gene: 3. In nucleotides, the CDR3 is TGTGCCAGCGATGGGACAGCCTACGAGCAGTACTTC. It yields the protein CASDGTAYEQYF.

This clone was observed a single time. The chain has TRBV7-9 and TRBJ2-5, with 12 nucleotides matching TRBD1. Germline CDR1 SEHNR, CDR2 FQNEAQ (reference sequence). Trimming took 5 bases from V and 5 from J; bases not matched to a gene: 6. CDR3 length: 15 residues. The CDR3 DNA reads as TGTGCCAGCAGCCCACGGGACAGGGGGCGTGAGACCCAGTACTTC. This sequence encodes CASSPRDRGRETQYF.

The chain links TRBV30 to TRBJ2-3; TRBD1 matches at 7 bases. The CDR3 covers 15 residues. With V trimmed by 5 bases and J by 0 bases, 8 bases remained unmatched. Looked up from germline, CDR1 is GTSNPN and CDR2 is SVGIG (reference sequence). The CDR3 DNA reads TGTGCCTGGTCGCTTGTACAGGGGAGCACAGATACGCAGTATTTT. Translation: CAWSLVQGSTDTQYF.

The chain links TRBV6-4 to TRBJ1-2, with a tentative D call TRBD1 (6 bases). Germline V gene data show CDR1 as MRHNA and CDR2 as SNTAGT. V was trimmed by 7 bases and J by 8 bases, leaving 20 bases between them. This CDR3 region has 14 residues. The CDR3 region is CASNPGTSPEGYTF. The CDR3 coding sequence is TGTGCCAGCAACCCCGGGACATCCCCTGAGGGCTACACCTTC.

The rearrangement links TRBV7-3 to TRBJ2-7, with 8 bases lining up with TRBD1. CDR3 length equals 15 residues. J lost 4 bases, V lost 0 bases, and 5 bases had no gene match. Germline V lookup: CDR1 SGHTA, CDR2 FQGTGA. The CDR3 nucleotides read TGTGCCAGCAGCTTAACAGGACAGGGTTTATACGAGCAGTACTTC. Translation gives CASSLTGQGLYEQYF.

This chain links TRBV7-8 with TRBJ2-3; 10 bases agree with TRBD2. Germline CDR1 reads SGHVS; CDR2 reads FQNEAQ. J gave up 3 bases and V 5 bases, and 5 bases lay outside the gene matches. The CDR3 covers 15 residues. This CDR3 is CASSEAGGPTDTQYF. The CDR3 region has the DNA TGTGCCAGCAGCGAAGCGGGGGGGCCGACAGATACGCAGTATTTT.

The J gene is TRBJ2-7, the V gene TRBV30; 8 bases are shared with TRBD2. Germline V gene lookup returns CDR1 GTSNPN and CDR2 SVGIG (reference sequence). The V segment lost 1 base and the J segment 2 bases; nucleotides outside the gene matches: 4. The CDR3 length is 14 residues. CDR3 nucleotides: TGTGCCTGGAGTGGCAGCGGGAGACCCTACGAGCAGTACTTC. It codes for CAWSGSGRPYEQYF. Full variable domain (missing parts from reference TRBV30 and TRBJ2-7): SQTIHQWPATLVQPVGSPLSLECTVEGTSNPNLYWYRQAAGRGLQLLFYSVGIGQISSEVPQNLSASRPQDRQFILSSKKLLLSDSGFYLCAWSGSGRPYEQYFGPGTRLTVT.

This rearrangement joins TRBV6-1 to TRBJ2-7, with 9 bases fitting TRBD1. Germline loops: CDR1 MNHNS, CDR2 SASEGT. The CDR3 covers 15 residues. The junction had 8 bases not matched to a gene; V was cut back by 5 bases and J by 3 bases. The CDR3 loop is CASSHGTGIHYEQYF. The DNA for the CDR3 is TGTGCCAGCAGTCACGGGACAGGGATCCACTACGAGCAGTACTTC.

This clone turned up a few times. The chain employs TRBV18 and TRBJ1-2; possibly TRBD1 for D (6 bases). Trimming stripped 3 bases from V and 13 bases from J, with 18 bases between. Germline V gives CDR1 KGHSH, CDR2 LQKENI. The CDR3 has 13 residues. This CDR3 is CASSPRTGPHVTF. CDR3 sequence (DNA): TGTGCCAGCTCACCTCGAACAGGGCCCCACGTCACCTTC.

The chain is built from TRBV4-1 and TRBJ1-2, with TRBD1 as a possible D gene (5 bases). Germline V gene lookup returns CDR1 MGHRA and CDR2 YSYEKL. The CDR3 spans 15 residues. V was cut by 2 bases and J by 5 bases, with 15 bases left in between. The CDR3 nucleotides read TGCGCCAGCAGCCAAACCGGGACTGCAGTATATGGCTACACCTTC. Its translation: CASSQTGTAVYGYTF.

The chain combines TRBV25-1 with TRBJ2-3; D may be TRBD1 (6 bases). The CDR3 runs 17 residues. Germline-derived CDR1 and CDR2 are MGHDK and SYGVNS. V was cut by 4 bases and J by 0 bases, with 17 bases left in between. The CDR3 loop is CASSGQTGKVSTDTQYF. The CDR3 bases are TGTGCCAGCAGTGGTCAGACAGGAAAAGTGAGCACAGATACGCAGTATTTT.

The chain couples TRBV7-3 to TRBJ1-4; no clear D gene. The CDR3 loop spans 12 amino acids. The V end was cut by 5 bases, the J end by 6 bases, with 7 bases between. Germline CDR1 reads SGHTA; CDR2 reads FQGTGA. The DNA for the CDR3 is TGTGCCAGCAGCCCCGACGATGAAAAACTGTTTTTT. This sequence encodes CASSPDDEKLFF.